Below are 19 T cell receptor beta chains sequenced from a single sample in a study of metastatic and nonmetastatic thyroid tumors (dated by TCRdb to 2020 to 2022). No treatment had been received by any patient before thyroid surgery. The library was generated by PCR. The reads were generated on an Illumina HiSeq 4000. TCRdb ran its own pipeline on the public reads, namely fastp trimming at Q25 and MiXCR clone calling, and kept in-frame beta chains. The sample yields about 33,000 clones; about a sixth were counted once. The ten most abundant clones make up roughly 12% of the sample. The sample was blood. The source is a male donor with papillary thyroid cancer or a benign thyroid nodule (not recorded which). Some clones in this sample may be carry-over from other donors' samples.

The table lists this clone with many counts. The chain joins TRBV4-1 to TRBJ1-1; TRBD1 matches 7 bases. V shed 3 bases and J 4 bases; nucleotides not matched to a gene: 8. The CDR3 has 15 residues. Germline assignment: CDR1 MGHRA and CDR2 YSYEKL. The CDR3 region has the DNA TGCGCCAGCAGCCATGCACAGGGGAGGGGCACTGAAGCTTTCTTT. Translating gives CASSHAQGRGTEAFF.

This clone came up many times. The chain carries TRBV7-2 and TRBJ1-4, with unresolved D. CDR1 and CDR2 from the germline V gene are SGHTA and FQGNSA. V lost 8 bases and J lost 6, with 16 bases in between. The CDR3 spans 14 residues. CDR3 DNA sequence: TGTGCCAGCTCCTTGGGAAGCGGGTATGAAAAACTGTTTTTT. Its protein is CASSLGSGYEKLFF.

This clone came up many times. The CDR3, as DNA: TGTGCCAGCACTACTATCGCGCTTGGGCAGGGGCGACCAAGTTACGAGCAGTACTTC. Translating gives CASTTIALGQGRPSYEQYF. The rearrangement joins TRBV6-6 to TRBJ2-7; D may be TRBD1 (6 bases). V lost 7 bases and J 4 bases, leaving 32 bases between the germline ends. Germline-derived CDR1 and CDR2 are MNHNY and SVGAGI (reference sequence). The CDR3 is 19 amino acids.

Comments on this clone: The germline gene is not matched at one end of the junction; a read error may be the cause. This rearrangement joins TRBV7-7 to TRBJ2-1; weak D call: TRBD2 (5 bases). Germline values: CDR1 SSHAT, CDR2 FNYEAQ (reference sequence). This CDR3 has 15 amino acids. The chain's CDR3 is CASSLGLARNNEQFF. CDR3 DNA: TGTGCTAGCAGCTTAGGTCTAGCCAGGAACAATGAGCAGTTCTTC.

The chain has TRBV6-5 and TRBJ2-7, with 7 bases matching TRBD1. The V and J ends lost 2 bases and 3 bases, in that order; junction bases with no gene match: 10. The germline gives CDR1 MNHEY, CDR2 SVGAGI. The CDR3 consists of 16 residues. The CDR3 is CASSYNWDSLNYEQYF. The CDR3 DNA is TGTGCCAGCAGTTACAACTGGGACAGCTTAAACTACGAGCAGTACTTC.

This clone was seen at least ten times. The CDR3 DNA reads as TGTGCCAGCAGCCTCCGGGGATACTATGGCTACACCTTC. Its translation: CASSLRGYYGYTF. The genes are TRBV12-3 or TRBV12-4 and TRBJ1-2, with D hard to call. V lost 6 bases and J 3 bases, leaving 11 bases between the germline ends. This CDR3 has 13 residues.

The chain combines TRBV7-9 with TRBJ2-1, with D maybe TRBD2 (6 bases). Germline V gene lookup returns CDR1 SEHNR and CDR2 FQNEAQ (reference sequence). The CDR3 loop spans 14 amino acids. The V gene lost 7 bases and the J gene lost 1 base, with 11 bases spanning the gap. CDR3 nucleotides: TGTGCCAGCATATTAGCGGAATCCTACAATGAGCAGTTCTTC. It yields the protein CASILAESYNEQFF.

As regards this clone: Other DNA sequences of this sample code for an identical CDR3. The rearrangement links TRBV5-1 to TRBJ2-7; no clear D gene. This CDR3 is 11 amino acids long. V lost 4 bases and J 4 bases, leaving 6 bases between the germline ends. Per germline, CDR1 SGHRS and CDR2 YFSETQ. CDR3 protein: CASSQSYEQYF. The DNA for the CDR3 is TGCGCCAGCAGCCAAAGTTACGAGCAGTACTTC.

This clone was observed a handful of times. The chain couples TRBV29-1 to TRBJ1-2, with 11 bases lining up with TRBD1. The length of the CDR3 is 16 residues. Per the germline V gene, CDR1 is SQVTM and CDR2 is ANQGSEA. Germline trimming cut 3 bases from V and 5 bases from J; bases unmatched to any gene: 11. CDR3 amino acids: CSVDSPTGQGGYGYTF. The CDR3 region has the DNA TGCAGCGTTGACTCACCTACGGGACAGGGGGGATATGGCTACACCTTC.

This clone was counted many times. The chain has TRBV5-1 and TRBJ2-3; perhaps TRBD1 as D (5 bases). CDR3 size: 16 residues. Germline CDR1 reads SGHRS; CDR2 reads YFSETQ. Trimming shortened V by 1 base and J by 0 bases, and 12 bases separated the two germline ends. CDR3: CASSLSQGGSTDTQYF. The DNA of the CDR3 is TGCGCCAGCAGCTTGTCTCAGGGTGGGAGCACAGATACGCAGTATTTT. The full variable domain, its missing parts supplied by reference TRBV5-1 and TRBJ2-3, is KAGVTQTPRYLIKTRGQQVTLSCSPISGHRSVSWYQQTPGQGLQFLFEYFSETQRNKGNFPGRFSGRQFSNSRSEMNVSTLELGDSALYLCASSLSQGGSTDTQYFGPGTRLTVL.

This sequence joins TRBV11-2 and TRBJ1-6; D may be TRBD1 (6 bases). The CDR3 has 18 amino acids. The germline V and J ends were trimmed by 5 bases and 0 bases, with 17 bases remaining between them. Germline V lookup: CDR1 SGHAT, CDR2 FQNNGV. The CDR3, as DNA: TGTGCCAGCAGCCCCCGGGGGGGCGGGAGCTCCTATAATTCACCCCTCCACTTT. Protein sequence: CASSPRGGGSSYNSPLHF.

This clone appeared a single time. At one boundary the junction diverges from the germline segment, which might be a read error. V gene TRBV20-1 combines with J gene TRBJ2-3; TRBD1 or TRBD2 may be the D gene (5 bases each). From germline, CDR1 is DFQATT and CDR2 SNEGSKA (reference sequence). The CDR3 extends over 14 amino acids. CDR3 protein: CSAHRRGSVDKQYF. DNA of the CDR3: TGCAGTGCTCACAGGAGAGGGTCAGTAGATAAGCAGTATTTT.

This chain links TRBV12-3 or TRBV12-4 with TRBJ1-6, with D tentatively TRBD1 (6 bases). This CDR3 is built from 15 residues. V was trimmed by 3 bases and J by 5 bases, leaving 11 bases between them. The CDR3 nucleotides are TGTGCCAGCAGTTTTGGACAGCTGGATAATTCACCCCTCCACTTT. Translating gives CASSFGQLDNSPLHF.

Many counts were recorded for this clone. The sample holds other DNA sequences that translate to the same CDR3. V usage is TRBV10-1 and J usage is TRBJ2-7; no reliable D call. The CDR3 is 14 amino acids. The ends were cut back, 3 bases at V and 2 bases at J, with 11 bases in the middle. CDR1 WNHNN and CDR2 SYGVQD come from the germline V gene (reference sequence). CDR3 sequence reads: CASSESARPYEQYF. In DNA, the CDR3 is TGCGCCAGCAGTGAATCAGCGCGACCCTACGAGCAGTACTTC.

The sample holds many counts of this clone. This CDR3 reads CASSEAFTKQFF. CDR3 bases: TGCGCCAGCAGTGAGGCCTTTACTAAGCAGTTCTTC. The rearrangement uses TRBV10-1 and TRBJ2-1; the D is unclear. The CDR3 spans 12 residues. Looked up from germline, CDR1 is WNHNN and CDR2 is SYGVQD (reference sequence). Deletions cut 2 bases from V and 11 bases from J, with 10 bases between.

This clone was counted many times. This chain links TRBV6-4 with TRBJ1-1; D possibly corresponds to TRBD1 (6 bases). Germline CDR1 and CDR2: MRHNA and SNTAGT. CDR3 length: 13 amino acids. The V end was cut by 2 bases, the J end by 4 bases, with 8 bases between. The DNA of the CDR3 is TGTGCCAGCAGTGACGTGGGGGCCACTGAAGCTTTCTTT. Its protein product is CASSDVGATEAFF.

This clone has a handful of counts. The J gene is TRBJ2-3, the V gene TRBV6-1, with D hard to call. Germline loops: CDR1 MNHNS, CDR2 SASEGT. This CDR3 spans 11 amino acids. V gave up 8 bases and J gave up 6 bases, with 9 bases separating them. The CDR3 sequence: CASSYGDTQYF. The CDR3 region has the DNA TGTGCCAGCTCTTACGGGGATACGCAGTATTTT.

This clone was counted between two and nine times. A read error may account for a junction end that differs from germline. This rearrangement joins TRBV28 to TRBJ1-3; weak D call: TRBD1 (5 bases). The CDR3 totals 15 residues. Germline loops: CDR1 MDHEN, CDR2 SYDVKM. The CDR3 is CASGLGAEGGNTIYF. The CDR3 nucleotides read TGTGCCAGCGGTTTAGGGGCTGAGGGCGGAAACACCATATATTTT.

This clone was picked up a small number of times. J is TRBJ1-5 and V is TRBV11-2, with D uncertain. V lost 0 bases and J lost 5, with 5 bases in between. The CDR3 consists of 13 residues. The germline V gene has CDR1 SGHAT and CDR2 FQNNGV. The CDR3: CASSLDWDQPQHF. CDR3 DNA sequence: TGTGCCAGCAGCTTAGATTGGGATCAGCCCCAGCATTTT.